This is a list of T cell receptor beta chains from one sample in a study of identical twins. TCRdb reprocessed the 5' RACE reads with MiXCR, giving one entry per CDR3 protein. There are roughly 630,000 distinct CDR3 sequences in the sample; about 7.1% occur only once, and about 1.5% lies in the top ten. These data also formed part of another study, on yellow fever vaccine responses in identical twins.

The material sequenced was PBMCs. Source of these receptors: a woman aged 18-35 years in good health. Each CDR3 is given with its conserved first and last residue. The D gene is left open where the match is weak. Not every row has a clone size; where given, it reads once, few, many or a size class.

D gene,V gene,clone size,J gene,CDR3 DNA,CDR3 protein
.,TRBV6-5,.,TRBJ2-7,TGTGCCAGCAGTTATGGCGGCAGGGAGTCCTACGAGCAGTACTTC,CASSYGGRESYEQYF
.,TRBV7-8,.,TRBJ1-1,TGTGCCAGCATCTTCGGACAAGGTCTTGGTAACACTGAAGCTTTCTTT,CASIFGQGLGNTEAFF
.,TRBV6-2/TRBV6-3,many,TRBJ2-1,TGTGCCAGCAGACCCCTACAGGGTCCCGCGTACAATGAGCAGTTCTTC,CASRPLQGPAYNEQFF
.,TRBV2,.,TRBJ1-5,TGTGCCAGCAGGTGGGATCAGCCCCAGCATTTT,CASRWDQPQHF
TRBD1,TRBV5-1,many,TRBJ1-1,TGCGCCAGCAGCTTAACCGGGACAGGTCGTGTTGAAGCTTTCTTT,CASSLTGTGRVEAFF
TRBD1,TRBV29-1,many,TRBJ2-1,TGCAGCGTTGTGACAGGGCGCTCCTACAATGAGCAGTTCTTC,CSVVTGRSYNEQFF
.,TRBV10-3,many,TRBJ2-3,TGTGCCATCAGTGAGTCGGGGACTAGCACAGATACGCAGTATTTT,CAISESGTSTDTQYF
.,TRBV2,.,TRBJ2-1,TGTGCCAGCAGTGAGATTGGCCGGGGATACAATGAGCAGTTCTTC,CASSEIGRGYNEQFF
.,TRBV25-1,few,TRBJ2-6,TGTGCCAGCAGTGGGCAGGCTTTGAGCTCTGGGGCCAACGTCCTGACTTTC,CASSGQALSSGANVLTF
TRBD2,TRBV5-4,few,TRBJ2-3,TGTGCCAGCAGCTTGGTGGCTAGCGGCCTCATGAATACGCAGTATTTT,CASSLVASGLMNTQYF
TRBD2,TRBV5-1,.,TRBJ2-6,TGCGCCAGCACCCGGGAGGGTTCTGGGGCCAACGTCCTGACTTTC,CASTREGSGANVLTF
.,TRBV29-1,few,TRBJ2-6,TGCAGCGTTGGAGAACTGACGGTTGCCCCCTCTGGGGCCAACGTCCTGACTTTC,CSVGELTVAPSGANVLTF
.,TRBV20-1,.,TRBJ1-1,TGCAGTGCTAGAGAACATCTGAACACTGAAGCTTTCTTT,CSAREHLNTEAFF
TRBD1,TRBV20-1,many,TRBJ1-1,TGCAGTGCTAGAGCGGCAGGGGGCACTGAAGCTTTCTTT,CSARAAGGTEAFF
.,TRBV12-5,many,TRBJ2-3,TGTGCTAGTGGGAGCCGATACACAGATACGCAGTATTTT,CASGSRYTDTQYF
TRBD2,TRBV3-1,.,TRBJ2-4,TGTGCCAGCAGCGGCTCCCTAGCGGGAGTAGACATTCAGTACTTC,CASSGSLAGVDIQYF
.,TRBV12-3/TRBV12-4,few,TRBJ2-7,TGTGCCAGCAGTCGAGTTGGAATCCCGTCCTACGAGCAGTACTTC,CASSRVGIPSYEQYF
TRBD1,TRBV24-1,many,TRBJ2-2,TGTGCCACCAGTGCAGAGGACAGGGCCCCCACCGGGGAGCTGTTTTTT,CATSAEDRAPTGELFF
.,TRBV2,.,TRBJ2-2,TGTGCCAGCAGTGTCGGCAGCACCGGGGAGCTGTTTTTT,CASSVGSTGELFF
.,TRBV5-6,many,TRBJ2-5,TGTGCCAGCATCCTTGGCACACGGGGAATGCAAGAGACCCAGTACTTC,CASILGTRGMQETQYF
TRBD2,TRBV18,.,TRBJ2-3,TGTGCCAGCTCAGCCCTGACTAGCGGGAGCCTTGATACGCAGTATTTT,CASSALTSGSLDTQYF
.,TRBV20-1,few,TRBJ2-5,TGCAGTGCCGTTTTCAGACAGACTGAAGAGACCCAGTACTTC,CSAVFRQTEETQYF
.,TRBV5-1,.,TRBJ2-2,TGCGCCAGCAGCCCCCCCCAGGGGCCGAACACCGGGGAGCTGTTTTTT,CASSPPQGPNTGELFF
TRBD2,TRBV5-1,many,TRBJ2-3,TGCGCCAGCAGCCCAAGCGGGACCCGCCCAGATACGCAGTATTTT,CASSPSGTRPDTQYF
.,TRBV12-3/TRBV12-4,few,TRBJ2-5,TGTGCCAGCAGTTTGTCGGGGCTAAGGCAAGAGACCCAGTACTTC,CASSLSGLRQETQYF
.,TRBV3-1,many,TRBJ2-4,TGTGCCAGCAGCGATGGACAGGGAGGGAAAAACATTCAGTACTTC,CASSDGQGGKNIQYF
.,TRBV4-2,many,TRBJ2-7,TGTGCCAGCAGCCAAGCCACCGGGACCCCGTCCTACGAGCAGTACTTC,CASSQATGTPSYEQYF
TRBD1,TRBV10-3,many,TRBJ1-5,TGTGCCACTGGTGGGACAGGGACATATAGCAATCAGCCCCAGCATTTT,CATGGTGTYSNQPQHF
TRBD2,TRBV24-1,few,TRBJ2-7,TGTGCCACCAGTGATGGACTAGCGGGAGCGTACGAGCAGTACTTC,CATSDGLAGAYEQYF
.,TRBV24-1,few,TRBJ1-2,TGTGCCACCAGTGACACAGGGATCTATGGCTACACCTTC,CATSDTGIYGYTF
.,TRBV20-1,.,TRBJ2-3,TGCAGTGCTAGAGCTCCGGGTACCTTCGGCACAGATACGCAGTATTTT,CSARAPGTFGTDTQYF
.,TRBV5-1,.,TRBJ1-2,TGCGCCAGCAGCTTTGTCCGGGGGTCGGGCTACACCTTC,CASSFVRGSGYTF
TRBD1,TRBV25-1,.,TRBJ2-2,TGTGCCAGCAGTGAGTATATGGACAGGATTTCGAACACCGGGGAGCTGTTTTTT,CASSEYMDRISNTGELFF
TRBD2,TRBV5-1,.,TRBJ2-3,TGCGCCAGCAGCTCTGGGCGGCGGGAGACAGATACGCAGTATTTT,CASSSGRRETDTQYF
TRBD2,TRBV12-3/TRBV12-4,many,TRBJ2-2,TGTGCCAGCAGTTTGGGGACTAGCAGACGAGACACCGGGGAGCTGTTTTTT,CASSLGTSRRDTGELFF
TRBD1,TRBV7-6,few,TRBJ2-5,TGTGCCAGCAGCTACAGGGGCAAAGAGACCCAGTACTTC,CASSYRGKETQYF
.,TRBV29-1,few,TRBJ2-7,TGCAGCGTTGACGCCAGTCCCTACGAGCAGTACTTC,CSVDASPYEQYF
.,TRBV7-3,.,TRBJ2-1,TGTGCCAGCAGCTTACTGCCCTTAAGCTCCTACAATGAGCAGTTCTTC,CASSLLPLSSYNEQFF
TRBD1,TRBV3-1,.,TRBJ2-5,TGTGCCAGCAGCCAATGGACAGGGGGCATGAAGACCCAGTACTTC,CASSQWTGGMKTQYF
TRBD2,TRBV2,.,TRBJ2-7,TGTGCCAGTTTGGGGGCTGGGGCTAGCGGGAGATGGGAGCAGTACTTC,CASLGAGASGRWEQYF
.,TRBV5-1,.,TRBJ2-3,TGCGCCAGCAGCTTGGCACTAAAAGACACAGATACGCAGTATTTT,CASSLALKDTDTQYF
.,TRBV7-9,few,TRBJ2-3,TGTGCCAGCAGACCATGGGAGTCCGATACGCAGTATTTT,CASRPWESDTQYF
TRBD2,TRBV20-1,many,TRBJ2-5,TGCAGTGTACGGGGGGGCCAAGAGACCCAGTACTTC,CSVRGGQETQYF
.,TRBV2,few,TRBJ2-5,TGTGCCAGCACAGGGATGGGGGAGACCCAGTACTTC,CASTGMGETQYF
.,TRBV28,few,TRBJ1-1,TGTGCCAGCAGAGGGGGACATTGGATGAACACTGAAGCTTTCTTT,CASRGGHWMNTEAFF
.,TRBV12-3/TRBV12-4,many,TRBJ1-2,TGTGCCAGCAGTGACTTGCGGGGAGGCTACACCTTC,CASSDLRGGYTF
.,TRBV7-8,.,TRBJ2-5,TGTGCCAGCAGCTTCTCACATGGGCCCCAAGAGACCCAGTACTTC,CASSFSHGPQETQYF